Listed below are T cell receptor beta chains from one sample, sequenced in a study of patients and donors after allogeneic stem cell transplantation. TCRdb re-analysed the RT-PCR reads in MiXCR, keeping a single row per CDR3 protein. The repertoire consists of approximately 17,000 distinct CDR3 sequences, with under 35% occurring once and the leading ten covering 35% to 40%. Source material: blood, either unsorted or a sorted T cell fraction (not recorded which). The source of these receptors is a human donor who was either an allogeneic HSCT recipient or a stem cell or donor lymphocyte infusion donor (not recorded which). It is not recorded whose cells these are; they may come from a transplant donor. The CDR3 runs from the conserved cysteine through the conserved F or W. Each record gives: V gene, D gene, clone size, J gene, CDR3 protein, CDR3 DNA. The D gene is left open where the match is weak. Clone size appears in some rows only: once, few, many, or a class for an expanded clone.

>TRBV5-6|-|few|TRBJ1-2
CASSLGGSDYGYTF
TGTGCCAGCAGCTTGGGGGGTTCTGACTATGGCTACACCTTC
>TRBV10-3|-|few|TRBJ1-5
CAISETDINNQPQHF
TGTGCCATCAGTGAGACTGACATAAACAATCAGCCCCAGCATTTT
>TRBV12-3/TRBV12-4|-|few|TRBJ1-5
CASSLYEGSLVHQPQHF
TGTGCCAGCAGTTTATATGAGGGATCCTTAGTCCATCAGCCCCAGCATTTT
>TRBV5-1|-|-|TRBJ2-2
CASSLAGQNTGELFF
TGCGCCAGCAGCTTGGCGGGACAGAACACCGGGGAGCTGTTTTTT
>TRBV10-3|-|few|TRBJ1-5
CAIGEWGSNQPQHF
TGTGCCATCGGAGAGTGGGGTAGCAATCAGCCCCAGCATTTT
>TRBV25-1|-|-|TRBJ1-4
CASSSALFF
TGTGCCAGCAGTTCCGCACTGTTTTTT
>TRBV10-3|-|few|TRBJ1-1
CAISPVRLGMAFF
TGTGCCATCAGTCCAGTACGTCTAGGGATGGCTTTCTTT
>TRBV5-1|TRBD1|once|TRBJ2-7
CASSLRQGATYEQYF
TGCGCCAGCAGCCTTCGACAGGGGGCAACCTACGAGCAGTACTTC
>TRBV10-3|TRBD1|few|TRBJ1-2
CAISSQGAHGYTF
TGTGCCATCAGTTCGCAGGGGGCCCATGGCTACACCTTC
>TRBV7-9|-|-|TRBJ2-7
CASSQNDVYEQYF
TGTGCCAGCAGCCAGAACGATGTCTACGAGCAGTACTTC
>TRBV12-3/TRBV12-4|-|-|TRBJ2-7
CASSLGVPYEQYF
TGTGCCAGCAGTTTAGGAGTCCCCTACGAGCAGTACTTC
>TRBV6-2/TRBV6-3|-|few|TRBJ1-5
CASSVTGNQPQHF
TGTGCCAGCAGCGTGACAGGTAATCAGCCCCAGCATTTT
>TRBV20-1|TRBD1|many|TRBJ1-5
CSARGQVNQPQHF
TGCAGTGCTAGGGGACAGGTCAATCAGCCCCAGCATTTT
>TRBV7-9|-|once|TRBJ1-3
CASSAAVSGNTIYF
TGTGCCAGCAGCGCGGCCGTCTCTGGAAACACCATATATTTT
>TRBV11-2|-|once|TRBJ2-7
CASSLRRYEQYF
TGTGCCAGCAGCTTACGCCGCTACGAGCAGTACTTC
>TRBV20-1|-|-|TRBJ2-1
CSARDNEQFF
TGCAGTGCACGGGACAATGAGCAGTTCTTC
>TRBV28|-|-|TRBJ2-3
CASRGPVSTDTQYF
TGTGCCAGCAGGGGGCCCGTGAGCACAGATACGCAGTATTTT
>TRBV7-8|-|-|TRBJ1-6
CASSLWSSQSSYNSPLHF
TGTGCCAGCAGCTTATGGAGTTCTCAGAGCTCCTATAATTCACCCCTCCACTTT
>TRBV13|-|few|TRBJ1-1
CASSLGVGVNTEAFF
TGTGCCAGCAGCTTAGGGGTAGGAGTGAACACTGAAGCTTTCTTT
>TRBV7-8|-|-|TRBJ1-4
CASSLEDSLNEKLFF
TGTGCCAGCAGCTTAGAAGACAGCTTAAATGAAAAACTGTTTTTT
>TRBV7-6|TRBD1|few|TRBJ1-2
CASSLLAGQGGTGYTF
TGTGCCAGCAGCTTATTGGCTGGACAGGGAGGAACCGGCTACACCTTC
>TRBV10-3|-|medium-sized|TRBJ1-1
CAISTQGWTEAFF
TGTGCCATCAGTACACAGGGCTGGACTGAAGCTTTCTTT
>TRBV20-1|-|-|TRBJ2-1
CSAPTLSSYNEQFF
TGCAGTGCCCCAACTCTTAGCTCCTACAATGAGCAGTTCTTC
>TRBV5-1|-|-|TRBJ1-5
CASSFEWNQPQHF
TGCGCCAGCAGCTTCGAATGGAATCAGCCCCAGCATTTT
>TRBV7-3|TRBD1|-|TRBJ1-2
CASSLWGQGPLANYGYTF
TGTGCCAGCAGCTTATGGGGACAGGGCCCTTTAGCTAACTATGGCTACACCTTC
>TRBV24-1|-|-|TRBJ2-2
CASSDPGPNTGELFF
TGTGCCTCCAGTGATCCGGGTCCGAACACCGGGGAGCTGTTTTTT
>TRBV11-2|TRBD1|-|TRBJ1-1
CASSLGEGTANTEAFF
TGTGCCAGCAGCTTAGGAGAGGGGACAGCGAACACTGAAGCTTTCTTT
>TRBV5-1|-|few|TRBJ1-1
CASSLEVNTEAFF
TGCGCCAGCAGCTTGGAGGTGAACACTGAAGCTTTCTTT
>TRBV20-1|TRBD1|few|TRBJ1-4
CSASPPGQGCEKLFF
TGCAGTGCTAGCCCCCCGGGACAGGGGTGTGAAAAACTGTTTTTT
>TRBV20-1|-|many|TRBJ1-2
CSAMRHGAQGYTF
TGCAGTGCTATGAGACACGGGGCTCAGGGCTACACCTTC
>TRBV5-1|-|few|TRBJ2-3
CASSTSTDTQYF
TGCGCCAGCAGCACGTCCACAGATACGCAGTATTTT
>TRBV6-5|-|few|TRBJ1-2
CASSYAPAIPKGYTF
TGTGCCAGCAGTTACGCTCCCGCGATTCCCAAGGGCTACACCTTC
>TRBV14|-|-|TRBJ1-1
CASSQVVGWMNTEAFF
TGTGCCAGCAGCCAAGTGGTCGGGTGGATGAACACTGAAGCTTTCTTT
>TRBV10-3|TRBD1|few|TRBJ1-3
CAISGGQNSGNTIYF
TGTGCCATCAGTGGGGGACAGAACTCTGGAAACACCATATATTTT
>TRBV4-2|-|many|TRBJ1-2
CASSQDLASRSLRGYTF
TGTGCCAGCAGCCAAGATTTAGCATCCAGGAGCTTACGTGGCTACACCTTC
>TRBV5-1|-|many|TRBJ1-1
CASSRNYGNSEAFF
TGCGCCAGCAGTAGAAATTACGGTAACTCTGAAGCTTTCTTT
>TRBV7-2|-|few|TRBJ1-2
CASSPRSRAYGYTF
TGTGCCAGCAGCCCCAGAAGCAGGGCCTATGGCTACACCTTC
>TRBV28|TRBD1|many|TRBJ1-1
CASSWPGQGNTEAFF
TGTGCCAGCAGTTGGCCCGGACAGGGGAACACTGAAGCTTTCTTT
>TRBV29-1|-|-|TRBJ1-1
CSVETGNEAFF
TGCAGCGTGGAGACAGGCAATGAAGCTTTCTTT
>TRBV10-3|TRBD1|-|TRBJ1-1
CAISPRGTGHTEAFF
TGTGCCATCAGCCCAAGAGGGACAGGGCACACTGAAGCTTTCTTT
>TRBV29-1|TRBD1|-|TRBJ2-5
CSVGDRGFKTQYF
TGCAGCGTAGGGGACAGGGGGTTTAAGACCCAGTACTTC
>TRBV5-1|-|-|TRBJ2-2
CASRRDNANTGELFF
TGCGCCAGCAGACGGGACAACGCGAACACCGGGGAGCTGTTTTTT
>TRBV7-6|-|-|TRBJ2-5
CASSSEETQYF
TGTGCCAGCAGCTCAGAAGAGACCCAGTACTTC
>TRBV11-3|TRBD2|-|TRBJ2-3
CASSRGTSGISDTQYF
TGTGCCAGCAGCCGAGGGACTAGCGGAATATCAGATACGCAGTATTTT
>TRBV6-6|-|few|TRBJ1-4
CASTPYFALREKLFF
TGTGCCAGCACCCCTTACTTCGCGCTTCGTGAAAAACTGTTTTTT
>TRBV5-1|-|medium-sized|TRBJ1-1
CASSLGPPNTEAFF
TGCGCCAGCAGCTTGGGACCTCCGAACACTGAAGCTTTCTTT
>TRBV7-6|-|few|TRBJ1-5
CASSLRGHNGPQHF
TGTGCCAGCAGCTTAAGAGGGCACAATGGGCCCCAGCATTTT
>TRBV5-1|-|-|TRBJ1-2
CASSLELGGQGYTF
TGCGCCAGCAGCTTGGAACTCGGTGGGCAAGGCTACACCTTC
>TRBV20-1|-|few|TRBJ1-6
CSAKSGGRNSPLHF
TGCAGTGCAAAGAGTGGGGGCAGGAATTCACCCCTCCACTTT
>TRBV12-3/TRBV12-4|TRBD1|many|TRBJ1-1
CASSLVSWDRYGEAFF
TGTGCCAGCAGTTTAGTATCCTGGGACAGGTATGGTGAAGCTTTCTTT
>TRBV6-5|-|-|TRBJ1-2
CASSYLGPAWGYTF
TGTGCCAGCAGTTACTTGGGACCGGCCTGGGGCTACACCTTC
>TRBV29-1|-|many|TRBJ2-2
CRAGSPNTGELFF
TGCAGGGCAGGGAGCCCGAACACCGGGGAGCTGTTTTTT
>TRBV5-1|-|many|TRBJ1-1
CASSLGVSRSTEAFF
TGCGCCAGCAGCTTGGGGGTCTCGCGGAGCACTGAAGCTTTCTTT
>TRBV4-1|TRBD1|-|TRBJ1-5
CASSHPYGTGNNQPQHF
TGCGCCAGCAGCCACCCCTACGGGACAGGGAACAATCAGCCCCAGCATTTT